The 32 T cell receptor beta chains below all came from one sample that was sequenced in a study of blood T cell repertoires in COVID-19. Clones were read by immunoSEQ multiplex PCR, and TCRdb kept only the in-frame ones, dropping some. Seen here are 250,000 to 350,000 clones, approximately 91% observed once, and the top ten hold approximately 13%. Sequencing was carried out using peripheral blood. The receptors derive from a woman aged 55-70 years with acute or convalescent COVID-19.

The chain links TRBV10-1 to TRBJ2-3; 9 bases line up with TRBD2. Germline CDR1 reads WNHNN; CDR2 reads SYGVQD (reference sequence). After removal of 8 bases from V and 6 bases from J, the junction contained 12 bases not matched to a gene. CDR3 length: 15 amino acids. The CDR3 DNA follows: TGCGCCAGCCCCGCGGTAGCGGGAGTACAGGATACGCAGTATTTT. This codes for CASPAVAGVQDTQYF.

The rearrangement joins TRBV19 to TRBJ1-5; 12 nucleotides line up with TRBD1. The V gene end was trimmed by 6 bases and the J gene end by 6 bases; junction bases not matched to a gene: 6. Per germline, CDR1 LNHDA and CDR2 SQIVND (reference sequence). The CDR3 is made up of 15 amino acids. This CDR3 is CASRTGQGASQPQHF. The CDR3 DNA follows: TGTGCCAGTAGGACGGGACAGGGGGCTTCTCAGCCCCAGCATTTT.

The chain combines TRBV7-2 with TRBJ2-7; 7 nucleotides agree with TRBD2. The V gene end was trimmed by 5 bases and the J gene end by 6 bases; junction bases not matched to a gene: 7. This CDR3 has 13 residues. Germline CDR1 and CDR2: SGHTA and FQGNSA. The DNA of the CDR3 is TGTGCCAGCAGCCGCTCGTCGGGGGGCGAGCAGTACTTC. Its protein product is CASSRSSGGEQYF. Combining the CDR3 with reference TRBV7-2 and TRBJ2-7 gives the whole variable domain GAGVSQSPSNKVTEKGKDVELRCDPISGHTALYWYRQSLGQGLEFLIYFQGNSAPDKSGLPSDRFSAERTGGSVSTLTIQRTQQEDSAVYLCASSRSSGGEQYFGPGTRLTVT.

The genes are TRBV4-2 and TRBJ1-1; TRBD1 matches 7 bases. CDR1 LGHNA and CDR2 YNFKEQ come from the germline V gene. V lost 1 base to trimming and J lost 1 base; unmatched junction nucleotides: 3. The CDR3 consists of 15 residues. Here the CDR3 reads CASSQGRQGNTEAFF. In DNA form, the CDR3 reads TGTGCCAGCAGCCAAGGGAGACAGGGGAACACTGAAGCTTTCTTT.

The DNA of the CDR3 is TGTGCCAGCAGCCGACAGGCCGGGAATCAGCCCCAGCATTTT. Translated: CASSRQAGNQPQHF. The rearrangement links TRBV7-9 to TRBJ1-5, with D tentatively TRBD1 (6 bases). This CDR3 contains 14 residues. Germline loops: CDR1 SEHNR, CDR2 FQNEAQ (reference sequence). With 5 bases removed from V and 4 bases from J, the gap between germline ends came to 12 bases. The full variable domain, in which reference TRBV7-9 and TRBJ1-5 provide the parts outside the CDR3, is DTGVSQNPRHKITKRGQNVTFRCDPISEHNRLYWYRQTLGQGPEFLTYFQNEAQLEKSRLLSDRFSAERPKGSFSTLEIQRTEQGDSAMYLCASSRQAGNQPQHFGDGTRLSIL.

The V gene is TRBV7-8, the J gene TRBJ2-4; 8 nucleotides agree with TRBD1. This CDR3 is 13 amino acids long. The J segment lost 9 bases and the V segment lost 4 bases, leaving 5 bases of the junction unmatched. Germline V gives CDR1 SGHVS, CDR2 FQNEAQ. CDR3 coding DNA: TGTGCCAGCAGCTCAACAGGGGGTGGCATTCAGTACTTC. Protein: CASSSTGGGIQYF. The full variable domain, with the rest looked up from reference TRBV7-8 and TRBJ2-4, is GAGVSQSPRYKVAKRGQDVALRCDPISGHVSLFWYQQALGQGPEFLTYFQNEAQLDKSGLPSDRFFAERPEGSVSTLKIQRTQQEDSAVYLCASSSTGGGIQYFGAGTRLSVL.

The DNA of the CDR3 is TGTGCCAGCAGCCATGCGGCTCGAGATACGCAGTATTTT. As protein: CASSHAARDTQYF. V usage is TRBV5-4 and J usage is TRBJ2-3, with unresolved D. V lost 4 bases and J lost 5, with 11 bases in between. There are 13 residues in the CDR3. CDR1 is SGHNT, CDR2 YYREEE, per germline (reference sequence). The complete variable domain, with remaining parts taken from reference TRBV5-4 and TRBJ2-3, reads ETGVTQSPTHLIKTRGQQVTLRCSSQSGHNTVSWYQQALGQGPQFIFQYYREEENGRGNFPPRFSGLQFPNYSSELNVNALELDDSALYLCASSHAARDTQYFGPGTRLTVL.

V is TRBV7-8 and J is TRBJ2-5; 10 nucleotides match TRBD2. V was pared by 2 bases and J by 5 bases, with 5 bases of the junction left unmatched. The CDR3 has 15 amino acids. Germline loops: CDR1 SGHVS, CDR2 FQNEAQ. CDR3 coding DNA: TGTGCCAGCAGCTTAATAGCGGGAGGTGTGGAGACCCAGTACTTC. This encodes CASSLIAGGVETQYF.

The chain uses TRBV7-2 and TRBJ1-2; no firm D call. This CDR3 has 16 residues. V lost 3 bases, J lost 1 base, and 15 bases lay in between. Germline V CDR1 and CDR2: SGHTA, FQGNSA. The CDR3 coding sequence is TGTGCCAGCAGCTTGGTGCGGGGATCCCTTAACTATGGCTACACCTTC. This encodes CASSLVRGSLNYGYTF.

This rearrangement joins TRBV12-3 or TRBV12-4 to TRBJ1-1, with D uncertain. The CDR3 sequence is 12 residues long. The V end lost 6 bases, the J end lost 1 base, and 6 bases lay between the germline ends. The CDR3 protein is CASSPGNTEAFF. The DNA of the CDR3 is TGTGCCAGCAGCCCAGGGAACACTGAAGCTTTCTTT.

The rearrangement uses TRBV4-1 and TRBJ2-3; D perhaps matches TRBD2 (6 bases). Germline V gene lookup returns CDR1 MGHRA and CDR2 YSYEKL. CDR3 length: 15 residues. Trimming stripped 1 base from V and 1 base from J, with 9 bases between. The CDR3 DNA reads TGCGCCAGCAGCCAAGTCGGGGGTGGCACAGATACGCAGTATTTT. It yields the protein CASSQVGGGTDTQYF.

This clone was detected only once. The J gene is TRBJ2-2, the V gene TRBV6-2 or TRBV6-3, with D tentatively TRBD2 (6 bases). V dropped 6 bases and J dropped 7 bases, with 18 bases sitting between them. Germline assignment: CDR1 MNHEY and CDR2 SVGEGT. The CDR3 runs 15 residues. CDR3 DNA sequence: TGTGCCAGCAGCTCCCACCAGGCGGGGATCGGGGAGCTGTTTTTT. Encoded protein: CASSSHQAGIGELFF.

The chain is built from TRBV7-2 and TRBJ2-1; 13 bases agree with TRBD2. CDR3 length: 15 amino acids. With V trimmed by 5 bases and J by 9 bases, 7 bases remained unmatched. Germline V CDR1 and CDR2: SGHTA, FQGNSA. The CDR3 reads CASSLRTSGGREQFF. In nucleotides, the CDR3 is TGTGCCAGCAGCCTCAGGACTAGCGGGGGCCGTGAGCAGTTCTTC.

The V gene is TRBV9, the J gene TRBJ2-7; 7 nucleotides match TRBD2. From germline, CDR1 is SGDLS and CDR2 YYNGEE. Trimming cost V 4 bases and J 4 bases; bases outside gene matches: 11. CDR3 size: 15 residues. The DNA of the CDR3 is TGTGCCAGCAGCCCGCGTGGGAGGGAAGGGTACGAGCAGTACTTC. Translation: CASSPRGREGYEQYF.

For the CDR3, the DNA is TGTGCCAGCAGGGGTGTCGGGGGGGCGCAAAGTGGCTACACCTTC. It codes for CASRGVGGAQSGYTF. The chain links TRBV27 to TRBJ1-2, with a weak D call TRBD1 (6 bases). The V end lost 6 bases, the J end lost 7 bases, and 21 bases lay between the germline ends. The CDR3 extends over 15 amino acids. Per germline, CDR1 MNHEY and CDR2 SMNVEV (reference sequence).

V is TRBV7-3 and J is TRBJ2-1; TRBD2 agrees at 11 bases. CDR3 length: 18 residues. Germline CDR1 SGHTA, CDR2 FQGTGA. The ends lost 1 base at V and 5 bases at J; junction bases unmatched: 10. Here the CDR3 reads CASSLISGRASQNNEQFF. The CDR3 DNA follows: TGTGCCAGCAGCTTAATTAGCGGGAGGGCCTCCCAAAACAATGAGCAGTTCTTC.

The V gene is TRBV7-6, the J gene TRBJ2-1; 8 positions agree with TRBD2. This CDR3 has 15 residues. V trimming: 5 bases; J trimming: 6 bases; junction bases outside the gene matches: 9. CDR1 and CDR2 (germline): SGHVS, FNYEAQ. The CDR3 is CASSGRTSSSNEQFF. CDR3 DNA sequence: TGTGCCAGCAGCGGCCGGACTAGCTCCAGCAATGAGCAGTTCTTC.

This clone was recorded a few times. The chain joins TRBV11-2 to TRBJ2-2, with 9 bases matching TRBD2. The V segment lost 5 bases and the J segment 0 bases; nucleotides outside the gene matches: 10. Germline values: CDR1 SGHAT, CDR2 FQNNGV. The CDR3 is 18 amino acids. CDR3 coding DNA: TGTGCCAGCAGCCAGCTCAGCGGGGGGACCGCGAACACCGGGGAGCTGTTTTTT. Amino acid sequence: CASSQLSGGTANTGELFF.

This chain links TRBV9 with TRBJ1-4; a possible D gene is TRBD1 (5 bases). Trimming pared 0 bases from V and 6 bases from J, leaving 9 bases between. In germline, CDR1 is SGDLS, CDR2 YYNGEE. The CDR3 extends over 14 amino acids. CDR3 nucleotides: TGTGCCAGCAGCGTAGCAGGGTGGGATGAAAAACTGTTTTTT. Amino acids: CASSVAGWDEKLFF.

The rearrangement links TRBV3-1 (or the pseudogene TRBV3-2) to TRBJ2-1, with TRBD2 as a possible D gene (5 bases). Germline V lookup: CDR1 LGHDT, CDR2 YNNKEL (reference sequence). The ends were cut back, 0 bases at V and 1 base at J, with 13 bases in the middle. This CDR3 has 17 residues. CDR3 nucleotides: TGTGCCAGCAGCCAAGATCGGGGTTCCGGTTCCTACAATGAGCAGTTCTTC. It is translated as CASSQDRGSGSYNEQFF.

The genes are TRBV5-4 and TRBJ2-3, with a tentative D call TRBD2 (5 bases). Trimming removed 0 bases from V and 9 bases from J, with 26 bases in between. Germline lookup yields CDR1 SGHNT and CDR2 YYREEE (reference sequence). The CDR3 runs to 18 residues. CDR3 residues: CASSLVATGALAQITQYF. The CDR3 coding sequence is TGTGCCAGCAGCTTGGTAGCCACCGGAGCCCTAGCACAGATAACGCAGTATTTT.

The chain couples TRBV7-8 to TRBJ2-2, with 7 bases identical to TRBD1. Germline trimming cut 1 base from V and 6 bases from J; bases unmatched to any gene: 20. Germline V gene sequence: CDR1 SGHVS, CDR2 FQNEAQ. CDR3 length: 20 residues. In DNA form, the CDR3 reads TGTGCCAGCAGCTTAGTATCTTCATGGGTCGACAGGGCGGTGGCCGGGGAGCTGTTTTTT. This translates into CASSLVSSWVDRAVAGELFF.

This clone was recorded once. The V and J genes are TRBV6-2 or TRBV6-3 and TRBJ1-1; D perhaps matches TRBD1 (5 bases). Looked up from germline, CDR1 is MNHEY and CDR2 is SVGEGT. The CDR3 runs to 14 residues. The V end lost 2 bases, the J end lost 6 bases, and 13 bases lay between the germline ends. DNA for the CDR3: TGTGCCAGCAGTTACGCGGTCGCGGGGGCTGAAGCTTTCTTT. This sequence encodes CASSYAVAGAEAFF.

The chain has TRBV28 and TRBJ1-6; no reliable D call. Trimming removed 7 bases from V and 6 bases from J, with 13 bases in between. Looked up from germline, CDR1 is MDHEN and CDR2 is SYDVKM. CDR3 size: 14 residues. CDR3 coding DNA: TGTGCCAGCACCCCGACTTCTCGTAATTCACCCCTCCACTTT. The encoded protein is CASTPTSRNSPLHF.

The rearrangement links TRBV28 to TRBJ2-2; the D gene is possibly TRBD1 (5 bases). Looked up from germline, CDR1 is MDHEN and CDR2 is SYDVKM. V was pared by 2 bases and J by 0 bases, with 7 bases between. The CDR3 extends over 15 amino acids. The CDR3 loop reads CASSLEGANTGELFF. The CDR3 region has the DNA TGTGCCAGCAGTTTAGAAGGGGCGAACACCGGGGAGCTGTTTTTT.

The CDR3 here is CASSEEGPGETQYF. DNA for the CDR3: TGTGCCAGCAGTGAGGAGGGGCCGGGGGAGACCCAGTACTTC. This sequence joins TRBV25-1 and TRBJ2-5; D perhaps matches TRBD2 (6 bases). This CDR3 has 14 residues. Germline V gene data show CDR1 as MGHDK and CDR2 as SYGVNS. V was clipped by 3 bases and J by 5 bases, with 13 bases between them.

The rearrangement joins TRBV15 to TRBJ2-6, with D uncertain. Trimming removed 7 bases at V and 2 bases at J, with 6 bases between. Germline CDR1 reads LNHNV; CDR2 reads YYDKDF (reference sequence). The CDR3 extends over 13 amino acids. CDR3 nucleotide sequence: TGTGCCACCACCACAGCTGGGGCCAACGTCCTGACTTTC. Its translation is CATTTAGANVLTF.

The rearrangement uses TRBV5-1 and TRBJ1-2; no reliable D call. The CDR3 consists of 13 residues. Germline CDR1 and CDR2: SGHRS and YFSETQ. The germline V and J ends were trimmed by 0 bases and 5 bases, with 8 bases remaining between them. CDR3 in amino acids: CASSLVGEYGYTF. CDR3 coding DNA: TGCGCCAGCAGCTTGGTTGGAGAATATGGCTACACCTTC.

The J gene is TRBJ2-7, the V gene TRBV27; TRBD1 matches at 9 bases. V shed 3 bases, J shed 2 bases, and the junction held 5 bases outside the gene matches. This CDR3 comprises 15 residues. The V gene's germline CDR1 is MNHEY and CDR2 SMNVEV (reference sequence). In DNA, the CDR3 is TGTGCCAGCAGTTTGTACCGGGACAGGGCCTACGAGCAGTACTTC. It translates to CASSLYRDRAYEQYF.

The chain is built from TRBV28 and TRBJ2-1, with 9 bases fitting TRBD2. The CDR3 totals 12 residues. The germline V gene has CDR1 MDHEN and CDR2 SYDVKM. Trimming removed 10 bases from V and 5 bases from J; junction bases left unmatched: 3. The CDR3 region is CATSGDNNEQFF. The CDR3 nucleotides are TGTGCCACTAGCGGGGATAACAATGAGCAGTTCTTC.

The rearrangement uses TRBV7-2 and TRBJ1-6, with 9 bases that match TRBD1. J gave up 7 bases and V 4 bases, and 11 bases lay outside the gene matches. Germline CDR1 SGHTA, CDR2 FQGNSA. The CDR3 is 17 residues long. The CDR3 loop is CASSSPPGTGKNSPLHF. In DNA form, the CDR3 reads TGTGCCAGCAGCTCGCCCCCCGGGACAGGGAAAAATTCACCCCTCCACTTT. Looking up the rest from reference TRBV7-2 and TRBJ1-6 gives the full variable domain: GAGVSQSPSNKVTEKGKDVELRCDPISGHTALYWYRQSLGQGLEFLIYFQGNSAPDKSGLPSDRFSAERTGGSVSTLTIQRTQQEDSAVYLCASSSPPGTGKNSPLHFGNGTRLTVT.

The chain links TRBV28 to TRBJ1-2; maybe TRBD1 (5 bases). V lost 6 bases and J lost 0, with 14 bases in between. The germline CDR1 and CDR2 sequences are MDHEN and SYDVKM. This CDR3 comprises 15 residues. In nucleotides, the CDR3 is TGTGCCAGCAGCCGTACAGGCTCTCCTAACTATGGCTACACCTTC. Encoded protein: CASSRTGSPNYGYTF.